This T cell receptor (beta chain) originates from a study of regulatory T cells in long-lasting Graves disease. About the research overall: Persistent Graves' disease required over 5 years of antithyroid drugs and positive TSH receptor antibodies.

Arm-PCR of CDR3 regions and iRepertoire HTBI primers were used to build TCR beta libraries. TCRdb processed the multiplex PCR reads anew with MiXCR; each CDR3 protein has one entry. Of approximately 440,000 distinct CDR3 sequences listed, less than 25% are singletons. The CDR3 spans 17 residues. Unmatched junction bases numbered 13, after V lost 5 bases and J lost 3 bases. CDR1 and CDR2 from the germline V gene are SGHAT and FQNNGV. Study-level findings and limits: Patients whose Graves' disease persisted exhibited lower TCR diversity than those newly diagnosed. Persistent disease favored TRBV28, TRBJ1-2 and TRBJ2-5.

Time point in this sample: persistent/refractory GD, antithyroid drugs over 5 years with positive TRAb. PBMC-extracted RNA yielded the TCR library. EDTA tubes received 7.5 to 9 milliliters of collected peripheral blood. In regard to this clonotype: No antigen is known for it. A much larger clonotype is one base distant, so this may be a read error.

This receptor was obtained from a female donor with Graves disease. The input for sequencing was peripheral blood mononuclear cells (PBMCs), taken when the disease was refractory, from a patient treated with antithyroid drugs. The chain employs TRBV11-2 and TRBJ2-5, with 9 bases that match TRBD1. Here the CDR3 DNA reads TGTGCCAGCAGCGCCCTACCGGGACAGGGTACCGAAGAGACCCAGTACTTC. It translates to CASSALPGQGTEETQYF.